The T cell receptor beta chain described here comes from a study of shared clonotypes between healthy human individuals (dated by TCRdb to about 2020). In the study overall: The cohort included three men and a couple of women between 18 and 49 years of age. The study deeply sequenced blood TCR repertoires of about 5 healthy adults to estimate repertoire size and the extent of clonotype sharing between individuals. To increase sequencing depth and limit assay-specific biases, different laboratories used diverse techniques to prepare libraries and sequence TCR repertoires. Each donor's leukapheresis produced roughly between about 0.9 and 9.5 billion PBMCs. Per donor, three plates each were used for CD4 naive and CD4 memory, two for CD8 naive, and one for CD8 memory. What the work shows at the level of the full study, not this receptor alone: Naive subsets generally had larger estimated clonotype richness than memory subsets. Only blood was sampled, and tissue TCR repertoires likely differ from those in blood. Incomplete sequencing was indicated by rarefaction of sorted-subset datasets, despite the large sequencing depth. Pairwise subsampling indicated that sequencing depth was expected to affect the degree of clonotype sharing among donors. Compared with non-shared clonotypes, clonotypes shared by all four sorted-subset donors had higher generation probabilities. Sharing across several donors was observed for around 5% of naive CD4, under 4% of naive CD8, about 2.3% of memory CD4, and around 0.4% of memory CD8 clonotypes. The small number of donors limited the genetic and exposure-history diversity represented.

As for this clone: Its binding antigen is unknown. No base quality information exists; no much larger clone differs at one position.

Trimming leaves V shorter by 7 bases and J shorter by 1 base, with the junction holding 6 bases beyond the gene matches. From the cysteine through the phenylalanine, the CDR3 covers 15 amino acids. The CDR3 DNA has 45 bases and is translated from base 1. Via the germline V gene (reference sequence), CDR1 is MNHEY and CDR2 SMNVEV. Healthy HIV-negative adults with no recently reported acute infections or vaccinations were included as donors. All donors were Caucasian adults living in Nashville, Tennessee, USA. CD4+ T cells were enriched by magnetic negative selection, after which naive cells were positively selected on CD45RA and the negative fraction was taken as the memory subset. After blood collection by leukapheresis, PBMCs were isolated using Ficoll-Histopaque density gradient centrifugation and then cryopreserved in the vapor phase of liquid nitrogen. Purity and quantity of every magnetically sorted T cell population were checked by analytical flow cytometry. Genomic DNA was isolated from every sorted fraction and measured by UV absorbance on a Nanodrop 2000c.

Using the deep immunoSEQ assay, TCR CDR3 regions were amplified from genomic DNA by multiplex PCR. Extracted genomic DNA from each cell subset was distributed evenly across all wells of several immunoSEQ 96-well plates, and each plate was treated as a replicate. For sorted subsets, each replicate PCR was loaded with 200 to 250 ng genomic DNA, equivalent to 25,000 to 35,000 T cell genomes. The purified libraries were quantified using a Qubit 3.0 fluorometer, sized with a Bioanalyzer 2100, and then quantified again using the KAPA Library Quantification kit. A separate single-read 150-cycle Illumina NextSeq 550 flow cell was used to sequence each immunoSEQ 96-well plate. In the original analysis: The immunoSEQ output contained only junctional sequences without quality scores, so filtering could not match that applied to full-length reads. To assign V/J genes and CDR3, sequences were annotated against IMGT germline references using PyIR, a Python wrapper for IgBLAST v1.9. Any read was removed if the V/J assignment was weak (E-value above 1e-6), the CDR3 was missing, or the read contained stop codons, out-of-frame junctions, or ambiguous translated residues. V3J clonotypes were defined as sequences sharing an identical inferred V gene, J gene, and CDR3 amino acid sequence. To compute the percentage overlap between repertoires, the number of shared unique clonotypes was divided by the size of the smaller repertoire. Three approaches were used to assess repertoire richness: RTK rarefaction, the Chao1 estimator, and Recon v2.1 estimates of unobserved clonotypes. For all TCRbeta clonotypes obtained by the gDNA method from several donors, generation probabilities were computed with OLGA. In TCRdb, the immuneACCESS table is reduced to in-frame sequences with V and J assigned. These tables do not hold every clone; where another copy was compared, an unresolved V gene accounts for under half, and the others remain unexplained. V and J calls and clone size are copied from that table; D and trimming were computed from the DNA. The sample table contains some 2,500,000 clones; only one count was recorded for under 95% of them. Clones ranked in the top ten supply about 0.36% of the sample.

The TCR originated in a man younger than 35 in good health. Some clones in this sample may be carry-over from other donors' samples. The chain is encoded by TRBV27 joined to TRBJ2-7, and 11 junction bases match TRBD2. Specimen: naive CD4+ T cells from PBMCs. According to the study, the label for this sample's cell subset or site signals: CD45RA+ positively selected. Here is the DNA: TGTGCCAGCAAGCCGGGACTAGCGGAGTCCTACGAGCAGTACTTC. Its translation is CASKPGLAESYEQYF.